The rows below give T cell receptor beta chains drawn from one sample of a study of T-cell reconstitution after alpha-beta-depleted transplantation in children. TCRdb reprocessed the PCR reads via MiXCR and lists one record per CDR3 protein. Of approximately 83,000 distinct CDR3 sequences detected, about 12% appear once; the ten largest clones hold approximately 15%. Specimen: PBMCs from the stem cell graft donor, collected from the stem cell graft. These receptor sequences come from a human donor who donated a stem cell graft to a child with inherited bone marrow failure. Each CDR3 is given with its conserved first and last residue. D genes are given only for firm matches. Size tells how often a clone was seen (once, few, many) or the class of an expanded clone, and some rows leave it out.

V gene	D gene	clone size	J gene	CDR3 length	CDR3 protein	CDR3 DNA
TRBV29-1	TRBD1	many	TRBJ2-7	13	CSVGWTGGDEQYF	TGCAGCGTTGGGTGGACAGGGGGGGACGAGCAGTACTTC
TRBV7-6	TRBD1	many	TRBJ2-5	13	CASKNRGMETQYF	TGTGCCAGCAAAAACAGGGGGATGGAGACCCAGTACTTC
TRBV28	-	-	TRBJ1-1	13	CASSSDPNTEAFF	TGTGCCAGCAGTTCCGACCCTAACACTGAAGCTTTCTTT
TRBV29-1	TRBD2	-	TRBJ2-1	14	CSVEDISQREEQFF	TGCAGCGTTGAAGATATCTCCCAGCGGGAGGAGCAGTTCTTC
TRBV7-9	TRBD2	many	TRBJ2-7	16	CASSSGLAVVRSEQYF	TGTGCCAGCAGCTCGGGACTAGCGGTAGTAAGGAGCGAGCAGTACTTC
TRBV7-8	-	once	TRBJ2-7	12	CASSSGTREQYF	TGTGCCAGCAGCTCCGGGACTCGCGAGCAGTACTTC
TRBV6-2/TRBV6-3	-	many	TRBJ2-7	14	CASSPREGHYEQYF	TGTGCCAGCAGTCCCCGGGAAGGGCACTACGAGCAGTACTTC
TRBV6-5	TRBD1	many	TRBJ1-1	15	CASSYSGQMNTEAFF	TGTGCCAGCAGTTACTCGGGACAGATGAACACTGAAGCTTTCTTT
TRBV29-1	TRBD2	many	TRBJ2-1	15	CSVPRTSGTFNEQFF	TGCAGCGTCCCCCGGACTAGCGGGACTTTTAATGAGCAGTTCTTC
TRBV29-1	-	-	TRBJ2-3	13	CSVGTDPTDTQYF	TGCAGCGTCGGAACGGACCCCACAGATACGCAGTATTTT
TRBV7-9	-	many	TRBJ2-1	13	CASSLGISNEQFF	TGTGCCAGCAGCTTAGGAATCAGCAATGAGCAGTTCTTC
TRBV7-7	TRBD2	many	TRBJ2-3	15	CASSLGTSGGDTQYF	TGTGCCAGCAGCTTAGGGACTAGCGGGGGAGATACGCAGTATTTT
TRBV5-1	-	many	TRBJ2-7	15	CASSLMTGGQDEQYF	TGCGCCAGCAGCTTGATGACGGGAGGACAGGACGAGCAGTACTTC
TRBV20-1	-	-	TRBJ2-7	14	CSANQWSRAYEQYF	TGCAGTGCTAATCAGTGGTCAAGGGCCTACGAGCAGTACTTC
TRBV7-2	-	many	TRBJ1-6	13	CASSFSVGSPLHF	TGTGCCAGCAGCTTTTCCGTTGGGTCACCCCTCCACTTT
TRBV10-3	-	many	TRBJ2-7	14	CAISDRVFSYEQYF	TGTGCCATCAGTGATAGGGTGTTCTCCTACGAGCAGTACTTC
TRBV5-6	-	-	TRBJ2-7	14	CDSSLFGDFYEQYF	TGTGACAGCAGCTTGTTTGGGGACTTCTACGAGCAGTACTTC
TRBV4-3	-	many	TRBJ2-3	16	CASSQEPSPNTDTQYF	TGCGCCAGCAGCCAAGAGCCTAGCCCGAACACAGATACGCAGTATTTT
TRBV5-5	-	many	TRBJ1-1	14	CASSLRYRGDEAFF	TGTGCCAGCAGCTTGCGGTATCGGGGGGATGAAGCTTTCTTT
TRBV15	TRBD1	many	TRBJ1-1	12	CATRGRGTEAFF	TGTGCCACCAGAGGCAGGGGGACTGAAGCTTTCTTT
TRBV24-1	TRBD2	medium-sized	TRBJ2-1	16	CATSDTGTSGVNEQFF	TGTGCCACCAGTGACACCGGGACTAGCGGGGTCAATGAGCAGTTCTTC
TRBV7-2	-	many	TRBJ2-3	14	CASSSRDFTDTQYF	TGTGCCAGCAGCTCCCGGGACTTCACAGATACGCAGTATTTT
TRBV12-3/TRBV12-4	-	many	TRBJ2-4	14	CASSSTPGKNIQYF	TGTGCCAGCAGTTCAACCCCGGGGAAAAACATTCAGTACTTC
TRBV10-2	-	few	TRBJ2-1	16	CASSFLSGYSYNEQFF	TGCGCCAGCAGTTTCCTCAGCGGATACTCCTACAATGAGCAGTTCTTC
TRBV4-2	-	many	TRBJ2-5	14	CASSQGLAWETQYF	TGTGCCAGCAGCCAGGGGCTCGCCTGGGAGACCCAGTACTTC
TRBV7-2	-	many	TRBJ2-3	14	CASSLGLHTDTQYF	TGTGCCAGCAGCTTAGGGTTACACACAGATACGCAGTATTTT
TRBV5-6	TRBD2	many	TRBJ2-1	15	CASSLPGAGVTEQFF	TGTGCCAGCAGCTTGCCGGGAGCGGGAGTCACTGAGCAGTTCTTC
TRBV5-6	-	many	TRBJ2-5	15	CASSLALGAQETQYF	TGTGCCAGCAGCTTGGCCCTGGGCGCCCAAGAGACCCAGTACTTC
TRBV7-2	TRBD1	-	TRBJ2-2	16	CASSRMRQGNTGELFF	TGTGCCAGCAGCCGCATGAGACAGGGGAACACCGGGGAGCTGTTTTTT
TRBV5-5	-	many	TRBJ2-3	13	CASSPASTDTQYF	TGTGCCAGCAGTCCAGCGAGCACAGATACGCAGTATTTT
TRBV5-6	-	many	TRBJ2-7	15	CASSLIRDFDYEQYF	TGTGCCAGCAGCTTGATCCGGGACTTTGACTACGAGCAGTACTTC
TRBV18	-	many	TRBJ1-6	13	CASSPSSNSPLHF	TGTGCCAGCTCACCAAGCAGTAATTCACCCCTCCACTTT
TRBV2	-	many	TRBJ2-7	16	CASSESPLRATYEQYF	TGTGCCAGCAGTGAATCCCCGCTTCGGGCGACCTACGAGCAGTACTTC
TRBV18	-	-	TRBJ2-7	16	CASPQSIPAGGGEQYF	TGTGCCAGCCCTCAGTCGATACCAGCTGGAGGGGGTGAGCAGTACTTC
TRBV14	-	many	TRBJ1-2	15	CASSRGGLSNYGYTF	TGTGCCAGCAGTCGAGGGGGGCTCTCTAACTATGGCTACACCTTC
TRBV7-2	-	few	TRBJ2-1	13	CASSLDNGREQFF	TGTGCCAGCAGCTTAGATAACGGGCGGGAGCAGTTCTTC
TRBV6-5	-	many	TRBJ2-3	14	CASSYSSVGDTQYF	TGTGCCAGCAGTTACTCGAGTGTGGGAGATACGCAGTATTTT
TRBV20-1	-	-	TRBJ1-5	12	CSARSFGQPQHF	TGCAGTGCTAGATCGTTTGGCCAGCCCCAGCATTTT
TRBV29-1	TRBD2	many	TRBJ2-3	15	CSVEGLAGTPGTQYF	TGCAGCGTTGAAGGACTAGCGGGGACGCCAGGTACGCAGTATTTT
TRBV5-6	TRBD1	many	TRBJ1-2	15	CASSRTAQGDYGYTF	TGTGCCAGCAGCCGAACTGCACAGGGGGACTATGGCTACACCTTC
TRBV18	-	many	TRBJ2-1	12	CASSDTGTGQFF	TGTGCCAGCTCTGACACCGGGACTGGGCAGTTCTTC
TRBV7-2	-	many	TRBJ2-5	15	CASSLNKGSQETQYF	TGTGCCAGCAGCTTAAATAAGGGGAGCCAAGAGACCCAGTACTTC
TRBV12-3/TRBV12-4	-	many	TRBJ2-6	13	CASRSAGANVLTF	TGTGCCAGCAGGTCCGCTGGGGCCAACGTCCTGACTTTC
TRBV6-6	-	many	TRBJ1-1	12	CASSSPFFEAFF	TGTGCCAGCAGTTCCCCGTTCTTTGAAGCTTTCTTT
TRBV7-2	-	many	TRBJ2-5	13	CASRGQSGETQYF	TGTGCCAGCAGGGGGCAGTCTGGAGAGACCCAGTACTTC
TRBV18	-	few	TRBJ2-7	14	CASSPPAETHEQYF	TGTGCCAGCTCACCACCGGCAGAGACCCACGAGCAGTACTTC
TRBV10-3	-	many	TRBJ2-1	14	CASRESKNYNEQFF	TGTGCCAGCCGGGAGTCAAAAAACTACAATGAGCAGTTCTTC
TRBV11-3	-	many	TRBJ2-2	17	CASSLDPNRENTGELFF	TGTGCCAGCAGCTTAGATCCAAACAGAGAGAACACCGGGGAGCTGTTTTTT
TRBV5-1	-	many	TRBJ2-1	15	CATNPDEGGYNEQFF	TGCGCCACCAATCCCGATGAGGGTGGGTACAATGAGCAGTTCTTC
TRBV6-1	TRBD1	few	TRBJ2-2	15	CASTTGTGRTGELFF	TGTGCCAGCACCACCGGGACAGGGAGGACCGGGGAGCTGTTTTTT